Reported below is one T cell receptor (beta chain). The antigen is not known. This record belongs to a study of OX40 agonist ivuxolimab in advanced cancers. Findings and limits, study-wide: Both CD4+ and CD8+ T cell populations in blood had undergone clonal expansion by week 6 at 0.1 to 3.0 mg/kg.

From germline, CDR1 is GTSNPN and CDR2 SVGIG (reference sequence). This CDR3 contains 14 residues. After removal of 1 base from V and 4 bases from J, the junction contained 2 bases not matched to a gene. The method was immunoSEQ multiplex PCR; TCRdb's version includes in-frame clones alone and lacks a portion of them. The sample records fewer than 18,000 clones, 70% being singletons. The source material was CD4+ or CD8+ T cells sorted from blood, sampled in a trial of the OX40 agonist ivuxolimab. The rearrangement links TRBV30 to TRBJ2-1; TRBD2 matches at 9 bases. The sequence was collected from an adult with an advanced solid tumor such as melanoma, head and neck, liver or kidney cancer. The CDR3 DNA sequence: TGTGCCTGGAGTGCCCTAGCGGGGTACAATGAGCAGTTCTTC. As protein: CAWSALAGYNEQFF.